Here is one T cell receptor (beta chain) with its context. This clone was counted a few times. There is no known antigen for this receptor. Per-nucleotide qualities are absent, and no much larger clonotype sits a single base away. The data belong to a study of blood T cell repertoires in COVID-19 (TCRdb year 2020). At the level of the whole study: The collaborator samples originated in the United States, Italy and Spain and spanned the acute and convalescent phases of COVID-19. The prospective study material was composed of cDNA or gDNA derived from T cells, B-cell-depleted T cells, or PBMCs. The dataset comprised deeply sampled blood TCRbeta repertoires from subjects exposed to, actively infected with, or recovered from COVID-19. The repertoires were made available in a free public database intended to serve as a resource for research on the immune response to SARS-CoV-2. The samples were drawn from two sources: the first 160 participants of the ongoing ImmuneRACE study, and 1,200 or so subjects contributed by 6 global collaborators. Nearly every sample came with metadata listing a de-identified subject ID, COVID-19 status, age in years and sex. Where available, HLA class I and class II types were taken from metadata supplied by the sample provider and were not determined by assay-based typing.

Collaborating institutions collected whole blood in K2EDTA tubes following their own protocols. For TCRbeta analysis, collaborators shipped samples as frozen whole blood, isolated PBMCs, or DNA extracted from either of those sample types. General conclusions and limits of the study: The amount of clinical and demographic metadata varied by source and participant and was provided uncurated.

V gives up 3 bases and J gives up 5 bases, and the segment between their germline ends measures 10 bases. The CDR3 starts with the cysteine, ends with the phenylalanine, and has 14 residues. The CDR3 DNA has 42 bases and is translated from base 1. From the germline V gene (reference sequence), CDR1 is SEHNR and CDR2 is FQNEAQ. TCRbeta CDR3 regions were amplified from genomic DNA using the immunoSEQ Assay, a bias-controlled multiplex PCR. Concerning the study's data processing: Nucleated cell counts per sample were estimated from amplification of reference gene primers within the assay. Sequence reads were collapsed and filtered to measure the absolute abundance of every unique TCRbeta CDR3 rearrangement. For each sample, productive Simpson clonality was calculated as the square root of Simpson's diversity index over productive rearrangements. Held by TCRdb, this immuneACCESS table contains in-frame sequences only and omits some clones. Under half of the omission traces to an unresolved V gene where checked; the cause of the rest is unknown. The DNA was the basis for D and trimming; V, J and clone size are from that table. The sample includes 200,000 to 250,000 clones, with 85% to 90% observed a single time. Of the sample, roughly 4.1% is held by the ten largest clones.

Rearrangement joined TRBV7-9 to TRBJ2-2; the D gene remains uncertain. What was sequenced was peripheral blood. This clonotype was sampled from a man between 50 and 59 years old with acute or convalescent COVID-19. The sequence in DNA is TGTGCCAGCAGCTTCCCACTACTGACCGGGGAGCTGTTTTTT. Translation gives CASSFPLLTGELFF.